The T cell receptor (beta chain) described here comes from a study of cytomegalovirus exposure and HLA in healthy donors. Study overall: As an earlier analysis found, about 190 million T cells yielded fewer than 130 million unique TCR beta sequences. General study points: An analysis that came later showed most CMV-associated TCR beta chains appearing HLA-restricted.

Trimming left V 0 bases short and J 0 bases short, with 12 bases between. This CDR3 comprises 16 residues. Germline loops: CDR1 SGHVS, CDR2 FQNEAQ. Regarding this clone: Antigen unknown.

The PCR made use of 60 Vbeta and 13 Jbeta primers. Data came from immunoSEQ multiplex PCR; TCRdb stores just in-frame clones and leaves some out. The table records approximately 190,000 clones, around 82% of them present only once. This TCR was sampled from a man in his forties or fifties in good health and CMV-seropositive. The sequenced material came from PBMCs. The chain couples TRBV7-8 to TRBJ2-7; D is unresolved. CDR3 sequence reads: CASSLAKLPYSYEQYF. The CDR3 bases are TGTGCCAGCAGCTTAGCGAAACTTCCTTACTCCTACGAGCAGTACTTC.